This TCR beta chain was sequenced during a study of beta chain features in type 1 diabetes. This clone was counted a few times. The CDR3 spans 16 residues. The germline gives CDR1 SGHTA, CDR2 FQGNSA. Unmatched junction bases numbered 5, after V lost 4 bases and J lost 2 bases. All of the isolated RNA was reverse transcribed, so expressed TCRB transcripts were sequenced. The table came from immunoSEQ multiplex PCR; TCRdb's copy has only in-frame clones and leaves some out. The table shows hundreds of thousands of clones, with less than 20% occurring only once. The receptor was isolated from a man in his late teens or twenties in good health. The rearrangement uses TRBV7-2 and TRBJ2-6; TRBD1 matches 7 bases. The specimen was naive CD4+ T cells from blood. Written as DNA, the CDR3 is TGTGCCAGCAGCTACAGGGGAACGCCTGGGGCCAACGTCCTGACTTTC. It specifies CASSYRGTPGANVLTF.